The present T cell receptor beta chain was sequenced within a study of graft-versus-host responses after intestinal transplantation. In the study overall: Transplant recipients had multivisceral, liver-intestinal, or isolated intestinal grafts. The study's findings and limits: GvH clones appeared in recipient marrow, some first in ileum or blood.

Concerning this clone itself: What it recognizes is unknown.

The V gene lost 5 bases and the J gene lost 3 bases, with 14 bases spanning the gap. Per the germline V gene, CDR1 is LNHNV and CDR2 is YYDKDF (reference sequence). CDR3 length: 14 amino acids. Assay used: immunoSEQ multiplex PCR; TCRdb lists only in-frame clones, some missing. The sample has about 94,000 clones; 91% are singletons. This TCR was sampled from a human donor who received an intestinal transplant. The genes are TRBV15 and TRBJ2-7, with a weak D call TRBD1 (6 bases). Sequenced here: unstimulated CD8+ T cells sorted from spleen or lymph node cells, sampled before intestinal transplant. Here the CDR3 DNA reads TGTGCCACCAGCTTTGGGTCAGGGGACTACGAGCAGTACTTC. This gives the protein CATSFGSGDYEQYF.